This T cell receptor (beta chain) was sequenced in a study of molecular identifiers for immune sequencing clone quantification (dated by TCRdb to about 2018). Looking at the study overall: In a replicate experiment, RNA from about 21,000 or 97,000 naive CD8 T cells was split into five aliquots, four of which were sequenced. The study was a methods study using CD8 T cells to benchmark molecular-identifier clustering-based TCR repertoire sequencing (MIDCIRS) and TCR RNA copy counting. Broad study findings and their caveats: The sizes of highly expanded clones could end up underestimated when identical TCR molecules share a barcode. A single cell's worth of spiked-in Jurkat TCR RNA was reported detectable even among approximately 930,000 naive CD8 T cells. Modeling indicated roughly 3.3 TCR RNA copies recovered per cell, compared with about 10 by digital PCR, which implies a capture efficiency of 25% to 35%. Spiked-in Jurkat TCR RNA (around nine copies' worth), which is not part of the donor repertoire, was contained in the naive libraries. When barcode sub-clustering was left out, chimeric consensus sequences inflated TCR diversity, with chimeras reaching as high as 47%. In CMV-specific effector cells, clones with more than 20 RNA copies accounted for over 97% of molecules, whereas in naive cells such clones accounted for under 1%.

Libraries of naive CD8 T cells were generated from roughly 18,000 to 920,000 sorted cells, with 10%, 30% or 50% of the purified RNA used. On a BD FACSAria II, naive CD8 T cells were FACS-sorted as CD8+CD4-CCR7+CD45RA+ and collected into RLT Plus buffer. Detection sensitivity was tested by spiking Jurkat RNA equal to roughly ten TCR copies' worth into samples containing roughly 17,000-1,000,000 naive CD8 T cells. CD8 T cells were enriched using RosetteSep CD8+ T Cell Enrichment Cocktail and Ficoll-Paque, and the enriched cells then underwent ACK red cell lysis. The library relied on PCR. The data were produced on a NextSeq 500. Bulk TCR libraries were generated as previously described, with the TCR primers listed in Table S5 used. The Qiagen AllPrep DNA/RNA kit was used to purify total RNA. Reads from multiple sequencing runs of the same library were pooled before analysis. Concerning the study's data processing: Reads were retained only if their TCR constant sequence matched exactly, and those retained reads were trimmed to 150 nt and grouped according to their 12-nt molecular barcodes. Reads within each barcode group were sub-clustered using a 15% Levenshtein threshold, and quality-weighted consensus sequences were constructed for each RNA molecule. Non-functional sequences were excluded, and lower-count sequences lying one edit away from another sequence were also excluded. Based on a fit of two negative binomial distributions, barcode sub-clusters having less than 20% of the maximum read count were discarded. TCRdb's own reprocessing of the public reads used fastp at Q25 and MiXCR and kept productive beta chains. Each entry is one CDR3 protein sequence, shown with its most common DNA and genes. These V and J calls rely on TCRdb rather than the paper's analysis. The sample table contains a few hundred thousand distinct CDR3 sequences; only one count was recorded for around 23% of them. 0.7% to 0.9% of the sample belongs to the ten largest clones.

Comment on this clonotype: Its antigen is unknown. A single base separates this from a much larger clone, so it may be a read error.

The clonotype comes from a human donor in good health. Some libraries in this study had Jurkat cell RNA spiked in. Sequencing used naive CD8+ T cells from blood, with Jurkat cell RNA spiked in. In light of the paper, this sample's cell subset or site label describes: FACS-sorted CD8+CD4-CCR7+CD45RA+ naive T cells.

The nucleotides are TGCGCCAGCAGCTTAAGACTAGCGGACACAGATACGCAGTATTTT. Its translation is CASSLRLADTDTQYF. The chain was built from TRBV5-1 and TRBJ2-3, with TRBD2 identical over 9 junction bases. The CDR3, cysteine through phenylalanine, is 15 amino acids long. The sequence is cut down to CDR3 DNA, 45 bases in frame from base 1. The germline V end is reduced by 2 bases and the J end by 2 bases; junction bases left unmatched: 3. CDR1 and CDR2 were assigned from the germline V gene as SGHRS and YFSETQ.